Presented here are 17 T cell receptor beta chains from one specimen sequenced in a study of T cells in Graves' hyperthyroidism and ophthalmopathy. The CDR3 regions of TCR beta were amplified from RNA transcripts. The HTBI primer set drove a first-round RT-PCR of the TCR CDR3. TCRdb reprocessed the multiplex PCR reads with MiXCR, giving one entry per CDR3 protein. The sample carries hundreds of thousands of distinct CDR3 sequences, roughly 15% recorded once. The specimen was blood. These receptors originate from a woman in her fifties or sixties with Graves' ophthalmopathy.

In its sample, this clonotype was seen once. A read error may be the cause here, since a much bigger clone is one base away. The chain combines TRBV28 with TRBJ1-5; D is possibly TRBD1 (5 bases). V lost 2 bases to trimming and J lost 5 bases, with 10 bases between them. Germline CDR1 reads MDHEN; CDR2 reads SYDVKM. This CDR3 spans 14 amino acids. The CDR3 spells CASSLQTDYQPQHF. DNA for the CDR3: TGTGCCAGCAGTTTACAGACAGATTATCAGCCCCAGCATTTT.

There are many counts of this clonotype. The genes are TRBV12-3 or TRBV12-4 and TRBJ1-2, with D perhaps matching TRBD1 (5 bases). Trimming took 10 bases from V and 6 from J, leaving 18 bases between them. This CDR3 contains 13 residues. The DNA for the CDR3 is TGTGCCACCACGAGACAGAGCGTGGATGGCTACACCTTC. Translated, it gives CATTRQSVDGYTF.

J is TRBJ1-2 and V is TRBV30; no reliable D call. Trimming stripped 1 base from V and 6 bases from J, with 9 bases between. The V gene's germline CDR1 is GTSNPN and CDR2 SVGIG (reference sequence). The CDR3 sequence is 12 residues long. CDR3 nucleotides: TGTGCCTGGAGTGGCTCTTTTCATGGCTACACCTTC. This codes for CAWSGSFHGYTF.

In this sample, this clonotype turned up many times. The V call is TRBV12-3 or TRBV12-4, the J call TRBJ2-7, with 11 bases matching TRBD2. Unmatched junction bases numbered 5, after V lost 6 bases and J lost 4 bases. CDR3 length: 14 amino acids. The CDR3 DNA follows: TGTGCCAGCAGAGGACTAGCGGGTAATTACGAGCAGTACTTC. It encodes CASRGLAGNYEQYF.

This clonotype was detected many times. The chain employs TRBV24-1 and TRBJ2-7; D might be TRBD1 or TRBD2, each matching 5 bases. The CDR3 is 14 residues long. The ends were cut back, 3 bases at V and 3 bases at J, with 11 bases in the middle. CDR1 is KGHDR, CDR2 SFDVKD, per germline. The CDR3 is CATSDRRDGYEQYF. CDR3 sequence (DNA): TGTGCCACCAGTGATCGTCGGGACGGCTACGAGCAGTACTTC.

The chain links TRBV27 to TRBJ2-6; 11 nucleotides agree with TRBD1. J lost 2 bases, V lost 2 bases, and 2 bases had no gene match. CDR1 MNHEY and CDR2 SMNVEV come from the germline V gene (reference sequence). This CDR3 is built from 17 residues. This chain's CDR3 is CASSLGTGGTGANVLTF. DNA for the CDR3: TGTGCCAGCAGTTTAGGGACAGGGGGAACTGGGGCCAACGTCCTGACTTTC.

In this sample, this clonotype turned up many times. The chain combines TRBV7-2 with TRBJ2-1, with 7 bases that match TRBD2. The ends lost 3 bases at V and 6 bases at J; junction bases unmatched: 5. Germline CDR1 and CDR2: SGHTA and FQGNSA. This CDR3 region has 14 residues. The CDR3, as DNA: TGTGCCAGCAGCTTGATCTGGGAGGGCAATGAGCAGTTCTTC. Translation gives CASSLIWEGNEQFF. Combining the CDR3 with reference TRBV7-2 and TRBJ2-1 gives the whole variable domain GAGVSQSPSNKVTEKGKDVELRCDPISGHTALYWYRQSLGQGLEFLIYFQGNSAPDKSGLPSDRFSAERTGGSVSTLTIQRTQQEDSAVYLCASSLIWEGNEQFFGPGTRLTVL.

This clonotype has a count of ten or more. This chain uses TRBV7-9 with TRBJ2-7; 7 nucleotides agree with TRBD1. The CDR3 contains 14 residues. J was trimmed by 3 bases and V by 1 base; bases with no gene match: 3. CDR1 and CDR2 from the germline V gene are SEHNR and FQNEAQ (reference sequence). This chain's CDR3 is CASSLDTGVYEQYF. Written as DNA, the CDR3 is TGTGCCAGCAGCTTAGACACAGGGGTCTACGAGCAGTACTTC.

This clonotype was recorded at least ten times. This rearrangement joins TRBV12-3 or TRBV12-4 to TRBJ2-1; either TRBD1 or TRBD2 may fit D (5 bases each). The CDR3 totals 15 residues. Trimming shortened V by 5 bases and J by 4 bases, and 15 bases separated the two germline ends. The CDR3 DNA reads as TGTGCCAGCAGTCCCAGGCAGGGAGTATACAATGAGCAGTTCTTC. This sequence encodes CASSPRQGVYNEQFF.

This clonotype was seen ten or more times. This chain joins TRBV3-1 and TRBJ2-7, with D perhaps matching TRBD2 (5 bases). The CDR3 runs to 15 residues. Per germline, CDR1 LGHDT and CDR2 YNNKEL (reference sequence). The ends were cut back, 1 base at V and 9 bases at J, with 19 bases in the middle. The CDR3 nucleotides are TGTGCCAGCAGCCAAGCGGGTGGAGGCCTGGGTATGCAGTACTTC. Protein product: CASSQAGGGLGMQYF.

At least ten counts were recorded for this clonotype. The rearrangement links TRBV2 to TRBJ1-2; the D gene is possibly TRBD1 (5 bases). Germline V gives CDR1 SNHLY, CDR2 FYNNEI. V shed 2 bases and J shed 7 bases, with 17 bases lying between them. The CDR3 contains 15 residues. The CDR3: CASSEQGPTPGGYTF. The CDR3, as DNA: TGTGCCAGCAGTGAACAGGGACCTACACCTGGTGGCTACACCTTC.

This clonotype came up many times. The CDR3 DNA sequence: TGTGCCAGCAGTTTAACTCCCAGGGGCTTGAACACTGAAGCTTTCTTT. It is translated as CASSLTPRGLNTEAFF. The chain joins TRBV28 to TRBJ1-1, with D perhaps matching TRBD1 (6 bases). The CDR3 length is 16 residues. V was cut by 2 bases and J by 0 bases, with 13 bases left in between. Germline CDR1 is MDHEN and CDR2 is SYDVKM. The variable domain in full, completed from reference TRBV28 and TRBJ1-1, reads DVKVTQSSRYLVKRTGEKVFLECVQDMDHENMFWYRQDPGLGLRLIYFSYDVKMKEKGDIPEGYSVSREKKERFSLILESASTNQTSMYLCASSLTPRGLNTEAFFGQGTRLTVV.

This clonotype appeared many times. CDR3 residues: CACLGQGNSPLHF. CDR3 DNA: TGTGCCTGCCTAGGGCAGGGGAATTCACCCCTCCACTTT. The chain recombines TRBV28 with TRBJ1-6, with D possibly TRBD1 on 6 matching bases. The ends were cut back, 11 bases at V and 7 bases at J, with 15 bases in the middle. The CDR3 totals 13 residues. Germline-derived CDR1 and CDR2 are MDHEN and SYDVKM.

The chain has TRBV28 and TRBJ2-7; 8 bases are a match to TRBD1. This CDR3 region has 13 residues. Germline-derived CDR1 and CDR2 are MDHEN and SYDVKM. Trimming removed 10 bases from V and 0 bases from J; junction bases left unmatched: 5. The CDR3 DNA sequence: TGTGCCACGGACAGGGACAGCTCCTACGAGCAGTACTTC. This codes for CATDRDSSYEQYF.

The sample holds many counts of this clonotype. V and J are TRBV12-3 or TRBV12-4 and TRBJ2-5; 10 nucleotides agree with TRBD1. J was trimmed by 4 bases and V by 5 bases; bases with no gene match: 10. The CDR3 extends over 16 amino acids. The CDR3 is CASSPGQGLWGETQYF. DNA for the CDR3: TGTGCCAGCAGTCCGGGACAGGGGCTTTGGGGAGAGACCCAGTACTTC.

The chain links TRBV7-2 to TRBJ1-5, with 9 bases matching TRBD1. The CDR3 loop spans 16 amino acids. The V and J ends lost 3 bases and 0 bases, in that order; junction bases with no gene match: 3. CDR1 is SGHTA, CDR2 FQGNSA, per germline. CDR3 DNA sequence: TGTGCCAGCAGCTTCGGGACAGGGAATAGCAATCAGCCCCAGCATTTT. Its translation: CASSFGTGNSNQPQHF.

This clonotype was counted at least ten times. This chain joins TRBV6-2 or TRBV6-3 and TRBJ2-5, with D tentatively TRBD1 or TRBD2 (7 bases each). The V and J ends lost 2 bases and 2 bases respectively, with 18 bases between them. The CDR3 runs to 17 residues. CDR1 is MNHEY, CDR2 SVGEGT, per germline. The CDR3 DNA follows: TGTGCCAGCAGTTACATCAGGGGGGAGGGGCAACAAGAGACCCAGTACTTC. Translating gives CASSYIRGEGQQETQYF.